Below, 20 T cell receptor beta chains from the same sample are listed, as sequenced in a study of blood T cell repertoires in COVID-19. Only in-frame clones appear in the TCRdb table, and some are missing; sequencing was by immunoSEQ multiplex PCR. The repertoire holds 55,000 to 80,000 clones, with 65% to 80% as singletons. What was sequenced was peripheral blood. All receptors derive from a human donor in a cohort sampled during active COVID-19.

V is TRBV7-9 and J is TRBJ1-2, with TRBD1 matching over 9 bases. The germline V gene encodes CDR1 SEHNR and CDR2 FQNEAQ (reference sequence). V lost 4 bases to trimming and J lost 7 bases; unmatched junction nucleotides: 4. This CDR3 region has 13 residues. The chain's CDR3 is CASSSQGAFGYTF. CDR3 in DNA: TGTGCCAGCAGCTCACAGGGGGCGTTTGGCTACACCTTC.

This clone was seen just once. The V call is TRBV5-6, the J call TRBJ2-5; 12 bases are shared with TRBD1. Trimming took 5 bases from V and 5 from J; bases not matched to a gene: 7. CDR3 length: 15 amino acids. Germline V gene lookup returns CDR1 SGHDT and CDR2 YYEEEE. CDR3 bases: TGTGCCAGCAGTAGGGGACAGGGGGCCGGGGAGACCCAGTACTTC. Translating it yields CASSRGQGAGETQYF.

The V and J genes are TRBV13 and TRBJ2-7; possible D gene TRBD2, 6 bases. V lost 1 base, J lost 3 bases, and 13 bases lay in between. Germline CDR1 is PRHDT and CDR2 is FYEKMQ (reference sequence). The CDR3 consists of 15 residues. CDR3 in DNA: TGTGCCAGCAGCTTAGTGGCGGGGAATGTCTACGAGCAGTACTTC. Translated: CASSLVAGNVYEQYF.

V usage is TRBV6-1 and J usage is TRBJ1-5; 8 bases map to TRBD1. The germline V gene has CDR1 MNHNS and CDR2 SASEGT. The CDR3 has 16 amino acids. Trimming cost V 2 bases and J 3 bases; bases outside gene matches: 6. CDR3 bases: TGTGCCAGCAGTGAACAGGGGGCGGTCCCCAATCAGCCCCAGCATTTT. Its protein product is CASSEQGAVPNQPQHF.

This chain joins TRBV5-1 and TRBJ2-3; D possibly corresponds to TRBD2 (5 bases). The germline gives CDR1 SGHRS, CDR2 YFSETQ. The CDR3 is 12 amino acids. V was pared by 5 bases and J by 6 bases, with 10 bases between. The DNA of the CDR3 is TGCGCCAGCAGGGAGGTCCCCGATACGCAGTATTTT. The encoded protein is CASREVPDTQYF.

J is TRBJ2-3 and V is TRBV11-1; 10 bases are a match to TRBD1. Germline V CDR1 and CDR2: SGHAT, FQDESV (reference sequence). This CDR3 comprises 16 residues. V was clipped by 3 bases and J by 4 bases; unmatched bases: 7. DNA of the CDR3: TGTGCCAGCAGCTTCGGACCGGGACAGGGGCCAGATACGCAGTATTTT. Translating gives CASSFGPGQGPDTQYF.

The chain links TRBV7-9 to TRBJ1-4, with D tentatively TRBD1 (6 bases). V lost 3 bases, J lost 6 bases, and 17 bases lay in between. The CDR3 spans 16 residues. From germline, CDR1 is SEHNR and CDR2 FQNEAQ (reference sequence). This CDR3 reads CASSFVGGRGDEKLFF. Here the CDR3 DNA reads TGTGCCAGCAGCTTCGTTGGTGGCAGGGGAGATGAAAAACTGTTTTTT.

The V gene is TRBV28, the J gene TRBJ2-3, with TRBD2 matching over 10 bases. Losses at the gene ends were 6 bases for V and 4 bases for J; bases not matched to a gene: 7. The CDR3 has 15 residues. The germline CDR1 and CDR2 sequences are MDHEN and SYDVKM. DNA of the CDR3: TGTGCCAGCAGCCCAGCGGGGGGGCAGGCAGATACGCAGTATTTT. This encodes CASSPAGGQADTQYF.

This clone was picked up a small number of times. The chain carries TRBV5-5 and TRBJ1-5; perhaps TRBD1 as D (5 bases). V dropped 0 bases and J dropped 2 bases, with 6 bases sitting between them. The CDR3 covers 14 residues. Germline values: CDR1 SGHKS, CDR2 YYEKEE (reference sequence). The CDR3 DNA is TGTGCCAGCAGCTTGGAGACAGGCAATCAGCCCCAGCATTTT. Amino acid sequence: CASSLETGNQPQHF.

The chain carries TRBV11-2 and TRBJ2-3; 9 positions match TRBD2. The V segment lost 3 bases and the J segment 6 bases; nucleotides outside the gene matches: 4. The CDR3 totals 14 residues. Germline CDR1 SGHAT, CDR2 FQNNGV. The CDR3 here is CASSLLAGRDTQYF. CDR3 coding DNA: TGTGCCAGCAGCTTGCTAGCGGGGCGGGATACGCAGTATTTT.

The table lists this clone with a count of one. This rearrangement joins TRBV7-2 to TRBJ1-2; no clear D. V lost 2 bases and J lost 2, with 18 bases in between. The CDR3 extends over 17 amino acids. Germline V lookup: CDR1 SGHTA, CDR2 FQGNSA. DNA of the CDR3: TGTGCCAGCAGCTTATCCTCCTACGACACGCACAACTATGGCTACACCTTC. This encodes CASSLSSYDTHNYGYTF.

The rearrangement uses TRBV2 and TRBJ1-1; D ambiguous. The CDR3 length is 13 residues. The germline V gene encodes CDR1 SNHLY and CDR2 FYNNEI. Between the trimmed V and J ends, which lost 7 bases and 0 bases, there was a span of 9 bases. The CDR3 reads CASTTKMNTEAFF. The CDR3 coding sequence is TGTGCCAGCACCACAAAAATGAACACTGAAGCTTTCTTT.

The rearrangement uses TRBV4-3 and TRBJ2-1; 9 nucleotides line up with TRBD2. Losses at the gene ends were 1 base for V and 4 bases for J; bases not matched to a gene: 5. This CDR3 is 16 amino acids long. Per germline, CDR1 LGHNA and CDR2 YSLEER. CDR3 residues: CASSQVALAGYNEQFF. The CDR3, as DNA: TGCGCCAGCAGCCAAGTAGCCCTAGCGGGGTACAATGAGCAGTTCTTC.

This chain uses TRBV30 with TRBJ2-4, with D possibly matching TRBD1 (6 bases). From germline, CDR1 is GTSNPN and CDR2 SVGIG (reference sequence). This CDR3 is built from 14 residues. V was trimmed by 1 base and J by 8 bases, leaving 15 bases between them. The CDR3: CAWSAGTFGDIQYF. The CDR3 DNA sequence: TGTGCCTGGAGTGCCGGGACATTTGGTGACATTCAGTACTTC.

The CDR3 here is CASSPSGAVETQYF. As DNA, the CDR3 is TGTGCCAGCAGCCCAAGCGGGGCGGTAGAGACCCAGTACTTC. V usage is TRBV7-3 and J usage is TRBJ2-5; 7 nucleotides agree with TRBD2. The CDR3 loop spans 14 amino acids. The germline gives CDR1 SGHTA, CDR2 FQGTGA. Unmatched junction bases numbered 7, after V lost 5 bases and J lost 4 bases.

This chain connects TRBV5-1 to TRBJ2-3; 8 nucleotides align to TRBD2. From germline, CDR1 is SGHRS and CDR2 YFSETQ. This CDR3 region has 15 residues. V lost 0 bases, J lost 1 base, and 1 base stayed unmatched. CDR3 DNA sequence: TGCGCCAGCAGCTTGGTACTAGCGGGCACAGATACGCAGTATTTT. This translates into CASSLVLAGTDTQYF.

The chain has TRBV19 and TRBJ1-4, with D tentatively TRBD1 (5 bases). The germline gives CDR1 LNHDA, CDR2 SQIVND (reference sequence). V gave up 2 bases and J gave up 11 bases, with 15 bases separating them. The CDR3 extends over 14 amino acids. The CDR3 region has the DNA TGTGCCAGTAGTATAATGGGCCAGGGTAAGAAACTGTTTTTT. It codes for CASSIMGQGKKLFF.

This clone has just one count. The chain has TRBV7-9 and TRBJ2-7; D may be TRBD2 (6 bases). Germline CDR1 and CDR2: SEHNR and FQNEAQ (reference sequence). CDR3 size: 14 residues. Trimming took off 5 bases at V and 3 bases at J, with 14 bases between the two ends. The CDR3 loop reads CASSEPGLNYEQYF. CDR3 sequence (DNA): TGTGCCAGCAGCGAGCCGGGACTGAACTACGAGCAGTACTTC. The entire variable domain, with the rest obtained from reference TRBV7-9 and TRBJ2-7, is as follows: DTGVSQNPRHKITKRGQNVTFRCDPISEHNRLYWYRQTLGQGPEFLTYFQNEAQLEKSRLLSDRFSAERPKGSFSTLEIQRTEQGDSAMYLCASSEPGLNYEQYFGPGTRLTVT.

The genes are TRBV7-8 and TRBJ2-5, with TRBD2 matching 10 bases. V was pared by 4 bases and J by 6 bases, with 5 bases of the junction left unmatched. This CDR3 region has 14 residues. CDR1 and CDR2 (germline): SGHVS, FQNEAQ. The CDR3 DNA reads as TGTGCCAGCAGCTCAAGGACTAGCGGCCAGACCCAGTACTTC. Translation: CASSSRTSGQTQYF. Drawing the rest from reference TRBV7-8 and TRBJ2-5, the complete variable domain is GAGVSQSPRYKVAKRGQDVALRCDPISGHVSLFWYQQALGQGPEFLTYFQNEAQLDKSGLPSDRFFAERPEGSVSTLKIQRTQQEDSAVYLCASSSRTSGQTQYFGPGTRLLVL.

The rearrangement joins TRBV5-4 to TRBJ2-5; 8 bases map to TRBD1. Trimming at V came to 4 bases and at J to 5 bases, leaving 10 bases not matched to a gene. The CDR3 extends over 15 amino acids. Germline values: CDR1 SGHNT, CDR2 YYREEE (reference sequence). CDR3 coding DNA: TGTGCCAGCAGCCCGACGGGACAGGAGGGGGAGACCCAGTACTTC. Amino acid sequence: CASSPTGQEGETQYF.